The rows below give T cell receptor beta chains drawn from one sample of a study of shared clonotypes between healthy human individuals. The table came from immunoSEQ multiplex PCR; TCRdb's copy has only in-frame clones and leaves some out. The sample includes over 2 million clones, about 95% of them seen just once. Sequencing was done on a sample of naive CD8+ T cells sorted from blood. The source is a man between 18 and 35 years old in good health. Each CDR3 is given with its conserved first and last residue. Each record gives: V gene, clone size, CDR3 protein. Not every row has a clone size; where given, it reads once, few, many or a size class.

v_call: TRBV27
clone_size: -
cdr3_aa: CASSLEDPGDEQFF

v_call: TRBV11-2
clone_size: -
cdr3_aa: CASSDGTAWGGETQYF

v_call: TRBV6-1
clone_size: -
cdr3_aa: CASSEPYNYGYTF

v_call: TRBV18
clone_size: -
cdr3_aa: CASSFSDSWGYEQYF

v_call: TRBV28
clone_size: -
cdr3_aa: CASSWKNEQYF

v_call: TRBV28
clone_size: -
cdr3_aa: CASTPTGAEGEQYF

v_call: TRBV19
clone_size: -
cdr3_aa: CASSAWVEANTGELFF

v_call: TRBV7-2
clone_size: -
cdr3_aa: CASSPHGGTELNQPQHF

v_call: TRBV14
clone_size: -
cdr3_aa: CASSWDSGELFF

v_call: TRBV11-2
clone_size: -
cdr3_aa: CASSSTLGQISYEQYF

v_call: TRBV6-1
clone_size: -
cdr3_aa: CASSLAGVNYEQYF

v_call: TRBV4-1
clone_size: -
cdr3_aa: CASSPVGTGGQYF

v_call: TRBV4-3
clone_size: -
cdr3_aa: CASSPTRGTTYEQYF

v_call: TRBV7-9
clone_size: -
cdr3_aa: CASSLESLRTGGHEQYF

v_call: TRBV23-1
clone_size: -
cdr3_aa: CASRRVFDDSPLHF

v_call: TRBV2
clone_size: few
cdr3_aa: CASAPGAGPLTGELFF

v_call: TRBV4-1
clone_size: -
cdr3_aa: CASSARTGATEAFF

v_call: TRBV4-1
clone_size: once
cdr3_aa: CASSQDWDRLSSYNEQFF

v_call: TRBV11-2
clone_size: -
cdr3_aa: CASSPTSSGKYEQFF

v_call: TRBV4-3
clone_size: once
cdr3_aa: CASSQLGGGPQETQYF

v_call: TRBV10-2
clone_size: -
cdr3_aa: CASSESIGRDEQYF

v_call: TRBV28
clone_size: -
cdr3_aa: CASSFFYNEQFF

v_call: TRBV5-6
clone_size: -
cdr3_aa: CASSQLGEYEQYF

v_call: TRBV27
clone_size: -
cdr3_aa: CASSLSGTGDQPQHF

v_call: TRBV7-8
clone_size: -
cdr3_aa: CASSFGVELTGSYEQYF

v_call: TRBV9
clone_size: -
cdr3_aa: CASSPTLRPGELFF

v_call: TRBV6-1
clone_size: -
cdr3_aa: CASSDRASYEQYF

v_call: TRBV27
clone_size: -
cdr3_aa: CASSLWVNNSPLHF

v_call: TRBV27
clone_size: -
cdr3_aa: CASSSILTSGSGTDTQYF

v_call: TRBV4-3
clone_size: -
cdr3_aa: CASSQDGAGIYNEQFF

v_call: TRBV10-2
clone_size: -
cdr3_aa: CASSGTSGFTDTQYF

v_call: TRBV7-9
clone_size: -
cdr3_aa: CASSGRSGSYPETQYF

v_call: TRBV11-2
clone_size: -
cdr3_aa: CASTFGALNTGELFF

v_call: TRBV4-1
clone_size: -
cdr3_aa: CASSQDRGEKLFF

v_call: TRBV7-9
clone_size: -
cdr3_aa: CASSPILGRQGAHEQYF

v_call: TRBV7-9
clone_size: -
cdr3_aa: CASSINRQGLTDTQYF

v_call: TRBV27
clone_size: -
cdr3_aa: CASTYSGGGRAYEQYF

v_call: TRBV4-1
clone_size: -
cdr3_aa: CASSQVELAAGTGELFF

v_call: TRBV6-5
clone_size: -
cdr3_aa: CASSYSSESYEQYF

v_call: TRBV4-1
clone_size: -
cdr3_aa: CASSQEGTEISYEQYF

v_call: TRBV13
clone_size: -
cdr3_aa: CASSFVTGSREQYF

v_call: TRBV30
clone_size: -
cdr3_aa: CAWGAGTGELFF